This T cell receptor (beta chain) comes out of a study of CD8+CD57+ T cells in acquired aplastic anemia. Patients included in sequencing had previously demonstrated CD8+CD57+ cell expansion by flow cytometry. Both TCR beta VDJ combination and CDR3 sequence profiling were carried out. Genomic DNA was the template for this profiling. A single record per CDR3 protein comes from TCRdb applying MiXCR to the reads. The sample has 150,000 to 160,000 distinct CDR3 sequences, about 48% seen once. This sequence originates from a human donor with aplastic anemia. Sequences were obtained from sorted CD4+, CD8+, or CD8+CD57+ T cells (not recorded which) from PBMCs.

In DNA form, the CDR3 reads TGTGCCACCAGTGGACTTAAAGCCAGCTCACCGGGAACCCAAGAGACCCAGTACTTC. Translating it yields CATSGLKASSPGTQETQYF. The chain has TRBV24-1 and TRBJ2-5; D is perhaps TRBD2 (5 bases). The germline V and J ends were trimmed by 5 bases and 1 base, with 25 bases remaining between them. CDR3 length equals 19 residues. Germline CDR1 reads KGHDR; CDR2 reads SFDVKD.